The clone carrying this T cell receptor (beta chain) was recorded a few times. TCRdb analysed the 5' RACE reads with MiXCR anew, one entry per CDR3 protein. This table has approximately 410,000 distinct CDR3 sequences, less than 25% appearing once. This sample stems from a study of T-cell memory formation after mild COVID-19. Trimming removed 2 bases at V and 3 bases at J, with 7 bases between. Germline V gene sequence: CDR1 LGHNA, CDR2 YNFKEQ. There are 13 residues in the CDR3. The material sequenced was PBMCs or a T cell subset sorted from them (not recorded which). The chain carries TRBV4-2 and TRBJ1-2; perhaps TRBD1 as D (6 bases). This sequence originates from an adult woman who had mild COVID-19 (a few samples of this study predate the infection). Cell type and time point are not known. The DNA for the CDR3 is TGTGCCAGCAGCCAAACAGGGTACTATGGCTACACCTTC. Translating it yields CASSQTGYYGYTF.